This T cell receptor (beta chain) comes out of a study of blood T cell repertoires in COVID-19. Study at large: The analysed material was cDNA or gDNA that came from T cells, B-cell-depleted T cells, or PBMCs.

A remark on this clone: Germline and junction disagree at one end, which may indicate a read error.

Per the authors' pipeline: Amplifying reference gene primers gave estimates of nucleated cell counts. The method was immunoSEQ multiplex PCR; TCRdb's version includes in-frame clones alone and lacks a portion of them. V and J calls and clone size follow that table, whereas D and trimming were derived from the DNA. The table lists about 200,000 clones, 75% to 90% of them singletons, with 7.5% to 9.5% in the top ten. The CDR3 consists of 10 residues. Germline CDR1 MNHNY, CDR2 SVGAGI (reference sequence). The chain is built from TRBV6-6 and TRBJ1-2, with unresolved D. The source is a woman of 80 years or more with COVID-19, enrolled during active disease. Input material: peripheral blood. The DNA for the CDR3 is TGCGGGGTGTTGGACTATGGCTACACCTTC. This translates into CGVLDYGYTF.